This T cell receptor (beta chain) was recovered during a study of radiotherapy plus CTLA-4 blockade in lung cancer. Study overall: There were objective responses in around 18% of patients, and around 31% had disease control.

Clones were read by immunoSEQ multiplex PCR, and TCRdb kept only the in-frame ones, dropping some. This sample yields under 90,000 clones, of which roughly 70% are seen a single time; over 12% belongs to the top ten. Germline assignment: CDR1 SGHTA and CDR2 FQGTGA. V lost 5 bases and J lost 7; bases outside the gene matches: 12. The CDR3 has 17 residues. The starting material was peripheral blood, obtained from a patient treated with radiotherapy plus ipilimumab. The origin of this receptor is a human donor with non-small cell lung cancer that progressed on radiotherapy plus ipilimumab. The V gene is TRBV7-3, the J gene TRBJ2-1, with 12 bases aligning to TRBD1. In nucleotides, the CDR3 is TGTGCCAGCAGCCCGTATCCGGGACAGGGGGCTGGGAATGAGCAGTTCTTC. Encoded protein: CASSPYPGQGAGNEQFF.